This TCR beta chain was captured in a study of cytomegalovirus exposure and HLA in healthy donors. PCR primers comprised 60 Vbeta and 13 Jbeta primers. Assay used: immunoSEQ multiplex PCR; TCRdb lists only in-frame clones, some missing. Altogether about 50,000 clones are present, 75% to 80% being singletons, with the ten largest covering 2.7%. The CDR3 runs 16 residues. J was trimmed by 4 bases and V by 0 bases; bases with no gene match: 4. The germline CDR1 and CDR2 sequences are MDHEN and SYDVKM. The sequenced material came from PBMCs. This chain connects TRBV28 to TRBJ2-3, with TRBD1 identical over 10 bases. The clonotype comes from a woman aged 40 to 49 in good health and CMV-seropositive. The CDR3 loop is CASSLWTGGIPDTQYF. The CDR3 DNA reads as TGTGCCAGCAGTTTATGGACAGGGGGCATTCCAGATACGCAGTATTTT. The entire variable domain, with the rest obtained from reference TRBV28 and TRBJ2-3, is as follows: DVKVTQSSRYLVKRTGEKVFLECVQDMDHENMFWYRQDPGLGLRLIYFSYDVKMKEKGDIPEGYSVSREKKERFSLILESASTNQTSMYLCASSLWTGGIPDTQYFGPGTRLTVL.